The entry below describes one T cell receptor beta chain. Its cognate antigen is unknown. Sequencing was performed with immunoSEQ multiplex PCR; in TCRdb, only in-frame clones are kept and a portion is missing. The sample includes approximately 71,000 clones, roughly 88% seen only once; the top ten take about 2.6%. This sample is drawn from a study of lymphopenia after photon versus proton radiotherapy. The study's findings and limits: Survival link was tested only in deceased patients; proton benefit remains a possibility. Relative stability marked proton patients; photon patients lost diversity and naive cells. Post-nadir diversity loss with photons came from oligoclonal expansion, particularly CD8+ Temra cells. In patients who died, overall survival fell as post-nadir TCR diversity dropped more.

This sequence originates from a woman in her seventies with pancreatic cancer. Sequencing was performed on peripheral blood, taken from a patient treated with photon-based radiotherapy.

CDR3 in amino acids: CAISVRADYEQYF. In nucleotides, the CDR3 is TGTGCCATCAGTGTTCGAGCGGACTACGAGCAGTACTTC. The rearrangement joins TRBV10-3 to TRBJ2-5; the D gene is possibly TRBD2 (5 bases). The J call may be in error: the DNA end matches TRBJ2-7 better. Germline V gene sequence: CDR1 ENHRY, CDR2 SYGVKD. The CDR3 runs to 13 residues.